This T cell receptor beta chain was retrieved from a study of blood T cell repertoires in COVID-19 (dated by TCRdb to 2018 to 2021). Regarding the complete study: The collaborator samples originated in the United States, Italy and Spain and spanned the acute and convalescent phases of COVID-19. The prospective study material was composed of cDNA or gDNA derived from T cells, B-cell-depleted T cells, or PBMCs. Deeply sampled blood TCRbeta repertoires from subjects exposed to, actively infected with, or recovered from COVID-19 were included in the dataset. The repertoires were made available in a free public database intended to serve as a resource for research on the immune response to SARS-CoV-2. The samples were drawn from the first 160 participants of the ongoing ImmuneRACE study and from 1,254 subjects provided by 6 global collaborators. A de-identified subject ID, COVID-19 status, age in years and sex were almost always included in the sample metadata. Where HLA class I and class II types were available, the types were taken from metadata supplied by the sample provider, not from assay-based typing. Study-wide conclusions, independent of this receptor: Clinical and demographic metadata were provided uncurated, with the amount varying by source and participant.

In the prospective study, participants were roughly 18 to 95 years old, resided in about 25 geographic areas of the United States, and were enrolled through a virtual design. In the prospective study, participants were assigned to cohorts based on the clinical history participants reported in a screening survey and a study questionnaire. Exposed participants were defined as having been in contact with someone with a PCR-confirmed or clinician-diagnosed COVID-19 case within 2 weeks of study entry. Mobile phlebotomists in the prospective study collected whole blood, serum and a nasopharyngeal or oropharyngeal swab from every participant. Over a roughly two-month period, participants in the prospective study had the option of providing additional blood draws and questionnaires. Before DNA extraction, prospective study blood samples were shipped either frozen or at room temperature. The immunoSEQ Assay, a bias-controlled multiplex PCR, was used to amplify TCRbeta CDR3 regions from genomic DNA. Concerning the study's data processing: The number of nucleated cells in each sample was estimated by amplification of reference gene primers within the assay. To quantify the absolute abundance of each unique TCRbeta CDR3 rearrangement, sequence reads were collapsed and filtered. For each sample, productive Simpson clonality was calculated as the square root of Simpson's diversity index across productive rearrangements. The table was pulled from immuneACCESS by TCRdb, which kept in-frame rearrangements only. Such tables lose some clones; where checked, under half of the loss comes from unresolved V genes, and the rest has no known cause. V, J and clone size reflect that table, while D and trimming were determined from the DNA. This sample gives around 250,000 clones in total; about 88% of them show up just once. The ten largest clonotypes hold just over 6.5% of the sample.

Notes on this clone: The clone's antigen remains unknown. There are no base qualities to consult, and no much larger clone falls within one base. This CDR3 is also generated by other DNA sequences in the sample.

For CDR1 and CDR2, the germline V gene lists KGHSH and LQKENI. A distance of 11 bases separates the germline ends of V and J, which lose 3 bases and 3 bases respectively. Counted from cysteine to phenylalanine, this CDR3 has 14 amino acids. CDR3 DNA only is kept here, 42 bases in frame from base 1. Sample: PBMCs or T cells enriched from blood (not recorded which). The receptor was derived from a woman between 50 and 59 years old who had been exposed to COVID-19. The rearranged segments are TRBV18 and TRBJ1-1, with TRBD1 perhaps the D gene, on 5 matching bases. The DNA sequence is given as TGTGCCAGCTCACCCGGGGGTGGGTACACTGAAGCTTTCTTT. This is translated as CASSPGGGYTEAFF. The entire variable domain, with the stretches around the CDR3 drawn from the reference TRBV18 and TRBJ1-1 proteins, is NAGVMQNPRHLVRRRGQEARLRCSPMKGHSHVYWYRQLPEEGLKFMVYLQKENIIDESGMPKERFSAEFPKEGPSILRIQQVVRGDSAAYFCASSPGGGYTEAFFGQGTRLTVV.